The 15 T cell receptor beta chains presented below share a single source sample, sequenced in a study of CD8 T cells in Susac syndrome (dated by TCRdb to between 2018 and 2021). To prepare the library, the immunoSEQ multiplex PCR assay was applied. RNA was extracted with the RNeasy kit and about 0.5 to 1 ug was reverse transcribed using random hexamers. The public reads were reanalyzed by TCRdb: fastp trimming at Q25, MiXCR alignment, in-frame beta chains only. Under each unique CDR3 protein, matching rows form one entry showing the most common genes and DNA. A total of 150,000 to 200,000 distinct CDR3 sequences appear in this sample, about 94% of them only once. Jointly, the top ten make up around 0.13% of the sample. The sequencing sample was made of CD4+ T cells from PBMCs. Every receptor here comes from a human donor in good health.

The genes are TRBV27 and TRBJ2-4, with D uncertain. The CDR3 sequence is 14 residues long. Germline-derived CDR1 and CDR2 are MNHEY and SMNVEV (reference sequence). Trimming removed 0 bases at V and 2 bases at J, with 5 bases between. The chain's CDR3 is CASSLSSPKNIQYF. CDR3 in DNA: TGTGCCAGCAGTTTATCGAGCCCCAAAAACATTCAGTACTTC.

V gene TRBV19 combines with J gene TRBJ2-5; 11 positions match TRBD1. Germline CDR1 is LNHDA and CDR2 is SQIVND (reference sequence). The CDR3 extends over 15 amino acids. The V and J ends lost 7 bases and 4 bases, in that order; junction bases with no gene match: 8. The CDR3 region is CASIGQGAFGETQYF. CDR3 in DNA: TGTGCCAGTATTGGACAGGGGGCGTTTGGAGAGACCCAGTACTTC. The full variable domain, in which reference TRBV19 and TRBJ2-5 provide the parts outside the CDR3, is DGGITQSPKYLFRKEGQNVTLSCEQNLNHDAMYWYRQDPGQGLRLIYYSQIVNDFQKGDIAEGYSVSREKKESFPLTVTSAQKNPTAFYLCASIGQGAFGETQYFGPGTRLLVL.

This chain joins TRBV30 and TRBJ2-1; 16 nucleotides agree with TRBD2. CDR1 is GTSNPN, CDR2 SVGIG, per germline (reference sequence). With 2 bases clipped from V and 6 bases from J, the junction kept 4 bases outside the gene matches. The CDR3 runs to 16 residues. CDR3 sequence: CAWSTGTSGGANEQFF. In nucleotides, the CDR3 is TGTGCCTGGAGTACTGGGACTAGCGGGGGGGCCAATGAGCAGTTCTTC.

The chain couples TRBV25-1 to TRBJ2-5; no clear D gene. The CDR3 contains 13 residues. Trimming took 4 bases from V and 5 from J, leaving 11 bases between them. Germline CDR1 and CDR2: MGHDK and SYGVNS. The CDR3 loop reads CASSGRTRETQYF. Here the CDR3 DNA reads TGTGCCAGCAGTGGAAGAACCAGGGAGACCCAGTACTTC.

The chain is built from TRBV19 and TRBJ1-1, with a possible D match to TRBD1 (5 bases). The CDR3 sequence is 15 residues long. The V end was cut by 6 bases, the J end by 0 bases, with 14 bases between. CDR1 is LNHDA and CDR2 is SQIVND in the germline V gene (reference sequence). The chain's CDR3 is CASRVKRQLNTEAFF. The CDR3 nucleotides are TGTGCCAGTAGGGTTAAGCGACAGCTGAACACTGAAGCTTTCTTT. The full variable domain, with the rest looked up from reference TRBV19 and TRBJ1-1, is DGGITQSPKYLFRKEGQNVTLSCEQNLNHDAMYWYRQDPGQGLRLIYYSQIVNDFQKGDIAEGYSVSREKKESFPLTVTSAQKNPTAFYLCASRVKRQLNTEAFFGQGTRLTVV.

V and J are TRBV23-1 and TRBJ1-1; 8 bases align to TRBD1. TRBV23-1 is noted as an ORF with a role that remains uncertain. V trimming: 10 bases; J trimming: 4 bases; junction bases outside the gene matches: 8. CDR3 length: 13 amino acids. Here the CDR3 reads CAIEARGLTEAFF. The CDR3 DNA follows: TGCGCCATCGAGGCCAGGGGGCTCACTGAAGCTTTCTTT.

V and J are TRBV9 and TRBJ1-1; D remains unclear. The germline V and J ends were trimmed by 4 bases and 1 base, with 8 bases remaining between them. Germline CDR1 is SGDLS and CDR2 is YYNGEE. There are 13 residues in the CDR3. The CDR3 loop is CASSPSQNTEAFF. In DNA form, the CDR3 reads TGTGCCAGCAGCCCCAGCCAGAACACTGAAGCTTTCTTT.

J is TRBJ2-1 and V is TRBV18, with TRBD2 matching 8 bases. Germline CDR1 is KGHSH and CDR2 is LQKENI. The junction had 11 bases not matched to a gene; V was cut back by 0 bases and J by 7 bases. The CDR3 extends over 17 amino acids. CDR3 bases: TGTGCCAGCTCACCACCTACCCTAGCGGGCTACGAGAATGAGCAGTTCTTC. Its translation: CASSPPTLAGYENEQFF.

The J gene is TRBJ2-7, the V gene TRBV29-1, with 11 nucleotides matching TRBD1. V lost 6 bases to trimming and J lost 3 bases; unmatched junction nucleotides: 4. Germline V gene sequence: CDR1 SQVTM, CDR2 ANQGSEA. The CDR3 has 13 residues. The CDR3 here is CSVRGQGGYEQYF. DNA for the CDR3: TGCAGCGTAAGGGGACAGGGGGGCTACGAGCAGTACTTC.

The V call is TRBV4-1, the J call TRBJ1-5; 9 bases match TRBD1. Germline CDR1 reads MGHRA; CDR2 reads YSYEKL. The CDR3 spans 17 residues. Unmatched junction bases numbered 10, after V lost 4 bases and J lost 3 bases. The CDR3: CASSRLTGQGPNQPQHF. The CDR3 DNA sequence: TGCGCCAGCAGCCGACTTACGGGACAGGGCCCCAATCAGCCCCAGCATTTT.

Only a few counts were recorded for this clonotype. This sequence joins TRBV4-2 and TRBJ2-1; maybe TRBD1 (7 bases). Germline lookup yields CDR1 LGHNA and CDR2 YNFKEQ. This CDR3 has 15 residues. Trimming removed 3 bases from V and 4 bases from J, with 13 bases in between. CDR3 sequence: CASSQSGGLYNEQFF. The CDR3 DNA reads TGTGCCAGCAGCCAGTCAGGGGGGTTATACAATGAGCAGTTCTTC.

The J gene is TRBJ1-5, the V gene TRBV7-6; D is ambiguous. The CDR3 has 14 amino acids. Germline CDR1 SGHVS, CDR2 FNYEAQ. The V and J ends lost 4 bases and 5 bases respectively, with 12 bases between them. The CDR3 reads CASSSLSGDQPQHF. The CDR3 DNA reads as TGTGCCAGCAGCTCCCTAAGCGGTGATCAGCCCCAGCATTTT. Looking up the rest from reference TRBV7-6 and TRBJ1-5 gives the full variable domain: GAGVSQSPRYKVTKRGQDVALRCDPISGHVSLYWYRQALGQGPEFLTYFNYEAQQDKSGLPNDRFSAERPEGSISTLTIQRTEQRDSAMYRCASSSLSGDQPQHFGDGTRLSIL.

This clonotype appeared a single time. The chain couples TRBV6-6 to TRBJ2-7; D is ambiguous. The CDR3 runs to 13 residues. Deletions cut 2 bases from V and 2 bases from J, with 7 bases between. CDR1 and CDR2 (germline): MNHNY, SVGAGI (reference sequence). CDR3 nucleotide sequence: TGTGCCAGCAGTTACAGGAGCCCCTACGAGCAGTACTTC. As protein: CASSYRSPYEQYF.

V and J are TRBV23-1 and TRBJ1-5; D not resolved. TRBV23-1 carries the ORF label, with uncertain function. V was trimmed by 6 bases and J by 0 bases, leaving 27 bases between them. The CDR3 is made up of 20 amino acids. The CDR3 protein is CASSPLYIVFRRHSNQPQHF. CDR3 nucleotides: TGCGCCAGCAGCCCCCTTTACATTGTCTTCCGGAGACATAGCAATCAGCCCCAGCATTTT.

V is TRBV9 and J is TRBJ2-6, with D tentatively TRBD1 or TRBD2 (5 bases each). The CDR3 has 19 residues. Germline CDR1 reads SGDLS; CDR2 reads YYNGEE. Trimming stripped 5 bases from V and 1 base from J, with 22 bases between. DNA of the CDR3: TGTGCCAGCAGAGACACCCCGGGACGGATCCCTTCTGGGGCCAACGTCCTGACTTTC. This encodes CASRDTPGRIPSGANVLTF.